This record concerns one TCR beta chain sequence. The data originate from a study of shared clonotypes between healthy human individuals. The donors, healthy adults who were HIV-negative, had experienced no recent acute infections or vaccinations. Each cell subset's genomic DNA was divided evenly among several immunoSEQ plates. In the authors' workflow: Sequence data from immunoSEQ were junction-only and lacked quality scores; consequently, filtering differed. This table comes from immunoSEQ multiplex PCR, and its TCRdb copy is limited to in-frame clones, with some not included. Clonal size and the V and J genes are those of that table, whereas D and trimming came from the DNA. This table holds nearly 500,000 clones, over 60% found once. The TCR originated in a woman aged 40 to 50 in good health. Some clones in this sample may be carry-over from other donors' samples. Sample: PBMCs.

CDR3 DNA: TGTGCCAGCGTCCTTGGGGACACTGAAGCTTTCTTT. Translation gives CASVLGDTEAFF. The chain carries TRBV27 and TRBJ1-1; the D is unclear. Germline V lookup: CDR1 MNHEY, CDR2 SMNVEV (reference sequence). V lost 8 bases and J 3 bases, leaving 10 bases between the germline ends. The length of the CDR3 is 12 residues.